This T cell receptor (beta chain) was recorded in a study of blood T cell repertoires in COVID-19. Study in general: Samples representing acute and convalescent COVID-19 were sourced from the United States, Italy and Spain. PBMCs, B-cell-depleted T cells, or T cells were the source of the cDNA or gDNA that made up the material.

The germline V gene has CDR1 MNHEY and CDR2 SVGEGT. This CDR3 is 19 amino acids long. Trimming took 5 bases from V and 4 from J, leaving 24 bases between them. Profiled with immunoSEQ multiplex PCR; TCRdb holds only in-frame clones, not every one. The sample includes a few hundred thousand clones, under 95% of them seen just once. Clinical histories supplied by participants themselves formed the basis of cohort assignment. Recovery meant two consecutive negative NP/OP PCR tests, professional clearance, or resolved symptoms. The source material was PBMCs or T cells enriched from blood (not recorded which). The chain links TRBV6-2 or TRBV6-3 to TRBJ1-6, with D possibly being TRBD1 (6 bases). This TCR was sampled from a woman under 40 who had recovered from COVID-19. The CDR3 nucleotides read TGTGCCAGCAGTCCGAGTCCATACCTTGGACAGTTTTATAATTCACCCCTCCACTTT. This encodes CASSPSPYLGQFYNSPLHF.